The rows below give T cell receptor beta chains drawn from one sample of a study of patients and donors after allogeneic stem cell transplantation. TCRdb independently ran MiXCR on the RT-PCR reads; one entry per CDR3 protein. The sample contains about a million distinct CDR3 sequences, roughly 17% of which appear only once. The sequenced sample consisted of blood, either unsorted or a sorted T cell fraction (not recorded which). The receptors stem from a human donor who was either an allogeneic HSCT recipient or a stem cell or donor lymphocyte infusion donor (not recorded which). It is not recorded whose cells these are; they may come from a transplant donor. Both conserved end residues are trimmed from each CDR3. Size tells how often a clone was seen (once, few, many) or the class of an expanded clone, and some rows leave it out.

v_call,clone_size,j_call,cdr3_aa
TRBV5-1,.,TRBJ2-7,ASSLSGTDPYEQY
TRBV6-2/TRBV6-3,.,TRBJ2-2,ASSSSLLGTGELF
TRBV5-6,few,TRBJ2-4,ASSLTGQNIQY
TRBV3-1,.,TRBJ2-7,ASSRGVWQY
TRBV20-1,once,TRBJ2-3,SADGTDTQY
TRBV7-8,.,TRBJ2-2,ASSLERVGNGELF
TRBV4-1,.,TRBJ2-5,ASSQDSKGLQETQY
TRBV11-3,.,TRBJ2-7,AARGAGGPYEQY
TRBV6-1,few,TRBJ2-2,ASRGDRGSGELF
TRBV5-1,.,TRBJ2-7,ASSGDSRGRDIPYEQY
TRBV7-8,.,TRBJ2-3,ASSPYPTTAGDTQN
TRBV7-3,.,TRBJ2-5,ASSLWGEQETQY
TRBV4-1,many,TRBJ1-5,ASSQDLNSNQPQH
TRBV3-1,few,TRBJ2-1,ASSQQSPDGTNEQF
TRBV5-1,few,TRBJ1-1,ASSGLGTGPTEAF
TRBV12-3/TRBV12-4,.,TRBJ1-5,ASSLTGKNQPQH
TRBV7-8,many,TRBJ2-7,ASSSEHFYEQY
TRBV7-3,few,TRBJ2-7,ASSPILDRHHYEQY
TRBV10-3,.,TRBJ2-2,AISELAAPRELF
TRBV15,.,TRBJ2-5,ATSRAPVGQETQY
TRBV18,.,TRBJ2-1,ASSPSQGHNEQF
TRBV12-3/TRBV12-4,few,TRBJ1-2,ASSPREDYGYT
TRBV18,.,TRBJ1-1,ASSHSDTNTEAF
TRBV6-2/TRBV6-3,.,TRBJ1-1,ASTSGGTEAF
TRBV20-1,few,TRBJ2-7,SAIGTVNEQY
TRBV12-3/TRBV12-4,many,TRBJ2-2,ASSPRLAGDTGELF
TRBV2,.,TRBJ2-1,AREGQRNNEQF
TRBV4-2,few,TRBJ2-5,ASSPSSGRGETQY
TRBV7-7,few,TRBJ2-5,ASSPGTEYQETQY
TRBV12-3/TRBV12-4,.,TRBJ2-5,ASSFLWLAEKETQY
TRBV5-1,few,TRBJ2-5,ASSSSQPRVETQY
TRBV27,once,TRBJ1-2,ASSLGGPYNYGYT
TRBV29-1,.,TRBJ2-7,SVEDEAGEVYEQY
TRBV2,few,TRBJ1-2,ASSGRRTGSYGYT
TRBV29-1,.,TRBJ1-5,SVYLTGVGNQPQH